Listed below are T cell receptor beta chains from one sample, sequenced in a study of T cell responses to AZD1222 COVID-19 vaccine. The data were produced by immunoSEQ multiplex PCR, yet TCRdb's version contains in-frame clones alone and is incomplete. This table holds about 160,000 clones, 75% to 95% found once. The specimen comprised peripheral blood, sampled 28 days after the second AZD1222 dose. The receptors stem from an adult who received the AZD1222 COVID-19 vaccine. Both conserved end residues are part of each CDR3. The D gene is left open where the match is weak. Where a row states a size, it is once, few, many or the class of an expanded clone; other rows omit it.

size	V	D	J	CDR3	DNA
NA	TRBV19	NA	TRBJ1-4	CATEGTSENEKLFF	TGTGCCACCGAGGGGACGAGCGAAAATGAAAAACTGTTTTTT
few	TRBV7-9	NA	TRBJ1-2	CASSPALASYGYTF	TGTGCCAGCAGCCCCGCATTGGCGAGCTATGGCTACACCTTC
NA	TRBV18	NA	TRBJ1-2	CASSPPTLQRGYTF	TGTGCCAGCTCACCACCAACGCTTCAGCGTGGCTACACCTTC
NA	TRBV10-3	NA	TRBJ1-2	CAISESGDPVYGYTF	TGTGCCATCAGTGAGTCGGGGGACCCAGTCTATGGCTACACCTTC
NA	TRBV27	NA	TRBJ1-3	CASSNLPLLGGAGNTIYF	TGTGCCAGCAGCAACTTGCCCCTTCTAGGGGGTGCTGGAAACACCATATATTTT
NA	TRBV6-5	NA	TRBJ2-3	CATARWDTDHTQYF	TGTGCCACGGCTAGGTGGGACACGGATCATACGCAGTATTTT
once	TRBV29-1	NA	TRBJ2-1	CSVEDIPGGLSEDEQFF	TGCAGCGTTGAAGATATTCCCGGCGGCCTGTCGGAGGATGAGCAGTTCTTC
NA	TRBV15	NA	TRBJ2-1	CATSHALRRNEQFF	TGTGCCACCAGCCACGCACTTAGGCGGAATGAGCAGTTCTTC
NA	TRBV5-1	TRBD2	TRBJ2-1	CASSGGLAGPYNEQFF	TGCGCCAGCAGCGGAGGACTAGCGGGACCCTACAATGAGCAGTTCTTC
NA	TRBV5-1	NA	TRBJ2-5	CASSLFQETQYF	TGCGCCAGCAGCTTGTTCCAAGAGACCCAGTACTTC
NA	TRBV2	NA	TRBJ2-5	CASNRDGYKETQYF	TGTGCCAGCAATCGGGACGGATATAAAGAGACCCAGTACTTC
NA	TRBV23-1	NA	TRBJ2-4	CAIQGAKNIQYF	TGCGCCATTCAGGGGGCCAAAAACATTCAGTACTTC
NA	TRBV27	NA	TRBJ1-5	CASSLGQGQPQHF	TGTGCCAGCAGTTTAGGGCAGGGCCAGCCCCAGCATTTT
few	TRBV19	NA	TRBJ2-7	CASSISGLPYEQYF	TGTGCCAGTAGTATATCGGGGCTGCCCTACGAGCAGTACTTC
NA	TRBV3-1/TRBV3-2	NA	TRBJ2-7	CASSQDLPGVGSYEQYF	TGTGCCAGCAGCCAAGATCTCCCGGGGGTGGGCTCCTACGAGCAGTACTTC
NA	TRBV12-5	NA	TRBJ2-1	CASGAPVDGTDNEQFF	TGTGCTAGTGGGGCCCCCGTCGACGGCACCGACAATGAGCAGTTCTTC
NA	TRBV1	NA	TRBJ2-3	CTSSQALAGGLSTDTQYF	TGCACCAGCAGCCAAGCACTAGCGGGAGGGCTTAGCACAGATACGCAGTATTTT
NA	TRBV30	NA	TRBJ2-1	CASGTHNNEQFF	TGTGCCTCCGGGACCCATAACAATGAGCAGTTCTTC
NA	TRBV6-5	TRBD2	TRBJ2-2	CASSYGLAVNTGELFF	TGTGCCAGCAGTTACGGGCTAGCGGTGAACACCGGGGAGCTGTTTTTT
NA	TRBV3-1/TRBV3-2	NA	TRBJ2-2	CASSQDWGPVGELFF	TGTGCCAGCAGCCAAGATTGGGGGCCGGTCGGGGAGCTGTTTTTT
NA	TRBV5-1	TRBD1	TRBJ1-1	CASSPGGQGGTEAFF	TGCGCCAGCAGCCCAGGGGGGCAGGGAGGGACTGAAGCTTTCTTT
NA	TRBV15	NA	TRBJ1-2	CATSPLEGTNYGYTF	TGTGCCACCAGCCCCCTAGAGGGCACGAACTATGGCTACACCTTC
NA	TRBV23-1	TRBD1	TRBJ1-1	CASSQSSPLQGENTEAFF	TGCGCCAGCAGTCAATCGTCGCCCTTACAGGGGGAGAACACTGAAGCTTTCTTT
NA	TRBV5-1	TRBD2	TRBJ2-7	CASSLAMKPTSGITYEQYF	TGCGCCAGCAGCTTGGCCATGAAGCCGACTAGCGGGATTACCTACGAGCAGTACTTC
NA	TRBV5-1	TRBD1	TRBJ1-6	CASSPRTGERGNSPLHF	TGCGCCAGCAGCCCCCGGACAGGGGAAAGGGGAAATTCACCCCTCCACTTT
NA	TRBV5-1	NA	TRBJ2-5	CASSLGVGVIREETQYF	TGCGCCAGCAGCTTGGGGGTTGGAGTCATCCGGGAGGAGACCCAGTACTTC
NA	TRBV5-1	TRBD2	TRBJ2-1	CASSLVAGEYNEQFF	TGCGCCAGCAGCTTGGTTGCGGGAGAATACAATGAGCAGTTCTTC
NA	TRBV5-1	NA	TRBJ2-5	CASSLGLYQETQYF	TGCGCCAGCAGCTTGGGTCTGTACCAAGAGACCCAGTACTTC
NA	TRBV7-6	NA	TRBJ1-1	CASSSGRENTEAFF	TGTGCCAGCAGCTCAGGACGGGAGAACACTGAAGCTTTCTTT
once	TRBV4-2	NA	TRBJ1-1	CASSQEGYTEAFF	TGTGCCAGCAGCCAAGAGGGGTACACTGAAGCTTTCTTT
few	TRBV19	TRBD1	TRBJ2-7	CASSATGVGEQYF	TGTGCCAGTAGCGCCACAGGGGTGGGCGAGCAGTACTTC
NA	TRBV12-5	TRBD1	TRBJ1-2	CASGLGQGYYGYTF	TGTGCTAGTGGTTTGGGACAGGGATACTATGGCTACACCTTC
NA	TRBV25-1	NA	TRBJ1-1	CASSGLANTEAFF	TGTGCCAGCAGTGGCTTGGCGAACACTGAAGCTTTCTTT
NA	TRBV11-2	TRBD2	TRBJ2-3	CASSLDPLAGFSTDTQYF	TGTGCCAGCAGCTTAGATCCACTAGCGGGCTTTAGCACAGATACGCAGTATTTT
once	TRBV5-8	NA	TRBJ1-5	CASSSDHF	TGTGCCAGCAGCTCGGACCATTTT
NA	TRBV3-1/TRBV3-2	NA	TRBJ1-1	CASSQDGGQNTEAFF	TGTGCCAGCAGCCAAGACGGAGGGCAGAACACTGAAGCTTTCTTT
NA	TRBV15	TRBD1	TRBJ2-7	CATSRDFRTGASSYEQYF	TGTGCCACCAGCAGAGATTTTCGGACAGGGGCGAGCTCCTACGAGCAGTACTTC
NA	TRBV7-9	TRBD1	TRBJ1-4	CASSSGTANEKLFF	TGTGCCAGCAGCTCCGGGACAGCAAATGAAAAACTGTTTTTT
NA	TRBV3-1/TRBV3-2	NA	TRBJ1-2	CASSQSLRKGERGYTF	TGTGCCAGCAGCCAGAGTTTACGAAAGGGGGAAAGGGGCTACACCTTC
NA	TRBV18	NA	TRBJ2-3	CASSPYNSRADTQYF	TGTGCCAGCTCACCATACAACTCTCGGGCAGATACGCAGTATTTT
NA	TRBV28	NA	TRBJ2-3	CASSLPTLGATDTQYF	TGTGCCAGCAGTTTACCCACCCTTGGGGCCACAGATACGCAGTATTTT
NA	TRBV29-1	NA	TRBJ2-1	CSTTGRGTYNEQFF	TGCAGCACTACGGGTAGGGGGACCTACAATGAGCAGTTCTTC
NA	TRBV11-2	NA	TRBJ2-3	CASSLPSRADTQYF	TGTGCCAGCAGCTTACCTAGCAGAGCAGATACGCAGTATTTT
few	TRBV19	NA	TRBJ1-5	CASSPDANQPQHF	TGTGCCAGTAGCCCTGACGCGAATCAGCCCCAGCATTTT
NA	TRBV6-1	TRBD1	TRBJ1-2	CASSEALIEGAGGYTF	TGTGCCAGCAGTGAAGCGCTTATAGAGGGGGCGGGTGGCTACACCTTC
once	TRBV6-5	NA	TRBJ1-2	CASGRGPYGYTF	TGTGCCAGCGGCCGTGGACCCTATGGCTACACCTTC